Included here is one TCR beta chain sequence, with context. Its antigen remains unknown. This specimen comes from a study of T cell responses to AZD1222 COVID-19 vaccine. Background on the study: Second-dose intervals near 4 or 12 weeks were combined. Study-wide results and caveats: Unmutated variant regions are reportedly the target of nearly half of TCRs that are spike-specific. The study found Spike-specific TCR breadth and depth rose after two AZD1222 doses. Clonal diversity was possibly underestimated, and white British individuals and females predominated among donors.

Profiled with immunoSEQ multiplex PCR; TCRdb holds only in-frame clones, not every one. The sample has roughly 150,000 clones; roughly 92% are singletons. After removal of 5 bases from V and 8 bases from J, the junction contained 19 bases not matched to a gene. The germline V gene encodes CDR1 SGHAT and CDR2 FQNNGV. This CDR3 has 18 residues. The TCR was taken from an adult in good health. V and J are TRBV11-2 and TRBJ2-1; 9 nucleotides agree with TRBD2. The sample in question was peripheral blood, obtained on day 0 of AZD1222 vaccination. CDR3 in DNA: TGTGCCAGCAGCCCCGGTGGGGTAGCGGGAGTGGTTTACTATGAGCAGTTCTTC. This codes for CASSPGGVAGVVYYEQFF.